The sequence of this T cell receptor beta chain was determined in a study of cytomegalovirus exposure and HLA in healthy donors. Germline V gene data show CDR1 as MGHDK and CDR2 as SYGVNS. The V gene end was trimmed by 4 bases and the J gene end by 0 bases; junction bases not matched to a gene: 8. The length of the CDR3 is 17 residues. PCR was performed using 60 Vbeta and 13 Jbeta primers. Assay: immunoSEQ multiplex PCR; the TCRdb copy retains only in-frame clones and omits some. The sample has about 160,000 clones, about 75% seen once. The chain combines TRBV25-1 with TRBJ1-3; 8 bases line up with TRBD1. The receptor was derived from a male donor in good health and CMV-seronegative. Sequencing used PBMCs. The CDR3: CASSARTGKSSGNTIYF. The DNA for the CDR3 is TGTGCCAGCAGTGCCCGGACAGGGAAGAGCTCTGGAAACACCATATATTTT.